Reported below is one T cell receptor (beta chain). Its antigen is undetermined. This entry is derived from a study of T-cell memory formation after mild COVID-19. About the study: Clustering of TCRs was largely donor specific.

Constant-segment-primed 5'RACE gave TCR alpha and TCR beta cDNA libraries with sample barcodes and UMIs. TCRdb recomputed calls from the 5' RACE reads with MiXCR, one row per CDR3 protein. The profile shows about 110,000 distinct CDR3 sequences, around 11% of them singletons. General observations from the study: Whereas later expanders leaned CD4+, clones contracting day 15 to 85 showed a balanced CD4/CD8 makeup.

Sample: PBMCs or a T cell subset sorted from them (not recorded which). The TCR was taken from an adult woman who had mild COVID-19 (a few samples of this study predate the infection). Cell type and time point are not known.

The CDR3 region has the DNA TGTGCCAGCAGTTTACAGACTGTATACGAGCAGTACTTC. Its protein is CASSLQTVYEQYF. The chain carries TRBV6-1 and TRBJ2-7; no definite D call. CDR1 and CDR2 from the germline V gene are MNHNS and SASEGT. V was clipped by 5 bases and J by 4 bases, with 12 bases between them. The CDR3 covers 13 residues.